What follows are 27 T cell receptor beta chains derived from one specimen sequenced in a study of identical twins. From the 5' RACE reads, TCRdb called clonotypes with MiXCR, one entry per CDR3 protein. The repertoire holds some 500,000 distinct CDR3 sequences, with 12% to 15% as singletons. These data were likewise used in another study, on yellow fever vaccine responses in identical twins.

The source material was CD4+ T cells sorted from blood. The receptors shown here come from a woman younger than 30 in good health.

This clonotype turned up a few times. CDR3 sequence: CASSQAVSGGPDTQYF. DNA of the CDR3: TGCGCCAGCAGCCAAGCGGTTTCTGGGGGCCCAGATACGCAGTATTTT. This chain links TRBV4-3 with TRBJ2-3, with D perhaps matching TRBD1 (6 bases). The ends were cut back, 1 base at V and 4 bases at J, with 15 bases in the middle. The CDR3 is 16 residues long. Germline CDR1 and CDR2: LGHNA and YSLEER.

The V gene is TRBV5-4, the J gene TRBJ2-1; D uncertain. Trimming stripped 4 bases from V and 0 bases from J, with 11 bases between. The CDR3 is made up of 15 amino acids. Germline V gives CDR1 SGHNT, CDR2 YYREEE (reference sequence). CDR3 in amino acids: CASSKDTSSYNEQFF. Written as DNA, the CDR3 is TGTGCCAGCAGCAAAGACACGAGCTCCTACAATGAGCAGTTCTTC.

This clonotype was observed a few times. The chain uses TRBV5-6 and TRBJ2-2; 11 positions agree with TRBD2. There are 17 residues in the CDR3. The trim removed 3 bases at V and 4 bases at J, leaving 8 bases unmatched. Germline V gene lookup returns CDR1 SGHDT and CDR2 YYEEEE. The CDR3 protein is CASSYLAGGRGTGELFF. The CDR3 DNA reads TGTGCCAGCAGCTATCTAGCGGGGGGTCGAGGCACCGGGGAGCTGTTTTTT.

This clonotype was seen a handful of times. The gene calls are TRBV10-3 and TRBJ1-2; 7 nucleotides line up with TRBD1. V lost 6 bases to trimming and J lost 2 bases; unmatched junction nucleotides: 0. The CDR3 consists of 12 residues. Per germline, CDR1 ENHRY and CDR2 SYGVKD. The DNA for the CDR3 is TGTGCCATCAGCAGGGGGAACTATGGCTACACCTTC. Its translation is CAISRGNYGYTF.

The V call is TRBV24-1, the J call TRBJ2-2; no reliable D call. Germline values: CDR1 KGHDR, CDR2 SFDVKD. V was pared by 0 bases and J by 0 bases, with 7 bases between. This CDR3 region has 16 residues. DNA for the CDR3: TGTGCCACCAGTGATTTGGGCCGACCGAACACCGGGGAGCTGTTTTTT. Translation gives CATSDLGRPNTGELFF.

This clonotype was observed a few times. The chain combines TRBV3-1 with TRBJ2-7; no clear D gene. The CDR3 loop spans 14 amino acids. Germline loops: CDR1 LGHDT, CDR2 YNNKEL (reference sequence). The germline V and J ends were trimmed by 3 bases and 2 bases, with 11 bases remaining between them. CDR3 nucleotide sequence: TGTGCCAGCAGCCATTCGTTTCGGGCCTACGAGCAGTACTTC. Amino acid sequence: CASSHSFRAYEQYF.

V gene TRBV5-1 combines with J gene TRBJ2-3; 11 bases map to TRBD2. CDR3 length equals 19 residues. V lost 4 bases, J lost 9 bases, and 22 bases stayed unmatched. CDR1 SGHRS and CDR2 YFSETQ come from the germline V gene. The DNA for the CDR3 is TGCGCCAGCAGCCAGCTCCCCGGGACTAGCGGAGCGGGGTATAAGACGCAGTATTTT. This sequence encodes CASSQLPGTSGAGYKTQYF.

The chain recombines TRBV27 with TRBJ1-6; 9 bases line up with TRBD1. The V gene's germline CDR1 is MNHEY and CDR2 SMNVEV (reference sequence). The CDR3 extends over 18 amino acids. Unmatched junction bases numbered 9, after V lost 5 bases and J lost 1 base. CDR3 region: CASSPGTGISSYNSPLHF. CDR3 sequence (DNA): TGTGCCAGCAGTCCCGGGACAGGGATCAGTTCCTATAATTCACCCCTCCACTTT.

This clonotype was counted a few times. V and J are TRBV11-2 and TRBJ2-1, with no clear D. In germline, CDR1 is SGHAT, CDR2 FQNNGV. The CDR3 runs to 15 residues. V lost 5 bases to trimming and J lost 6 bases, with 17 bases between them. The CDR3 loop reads CASSPKLLGSNEQFF. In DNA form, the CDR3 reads TGTGCCAGCAGCCCTAAGCTCCTTGGGTCCAATGAGCAGTTCTTC.

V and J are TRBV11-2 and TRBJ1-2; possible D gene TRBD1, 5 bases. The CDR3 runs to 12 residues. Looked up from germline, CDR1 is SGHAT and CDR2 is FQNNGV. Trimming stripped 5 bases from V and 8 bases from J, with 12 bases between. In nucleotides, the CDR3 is TGTGCCAGCAGCCTAGGGGTTCGGGGCTACACCTTC. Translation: CASSLGVRGYTF.

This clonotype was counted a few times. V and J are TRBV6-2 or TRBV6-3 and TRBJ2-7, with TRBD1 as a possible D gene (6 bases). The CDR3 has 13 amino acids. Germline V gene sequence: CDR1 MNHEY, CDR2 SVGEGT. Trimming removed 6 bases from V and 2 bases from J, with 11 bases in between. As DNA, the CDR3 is TGTGCCAGCAGCATTCGACAGGCCTACGAGCAGTACTTC. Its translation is CASSIRQAYEQYF.

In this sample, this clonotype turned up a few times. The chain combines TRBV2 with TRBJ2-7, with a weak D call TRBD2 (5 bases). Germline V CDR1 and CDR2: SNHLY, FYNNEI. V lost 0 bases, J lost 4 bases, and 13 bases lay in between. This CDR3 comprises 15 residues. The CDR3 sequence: CASSEARTGLYEQYF. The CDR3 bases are TGTGCCAGCAGTGAAGCGCGAACGGGGTTGTACGAGCAGTACTTC.

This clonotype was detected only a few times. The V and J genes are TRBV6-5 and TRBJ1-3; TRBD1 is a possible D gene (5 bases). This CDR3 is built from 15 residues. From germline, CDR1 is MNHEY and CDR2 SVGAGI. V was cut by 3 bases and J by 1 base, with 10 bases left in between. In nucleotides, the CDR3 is TGTGCCAGCAGTTATTCGGCAGGGTCTGGAAACACCATATATTTT. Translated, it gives CASSYSAGSGNTIYF.

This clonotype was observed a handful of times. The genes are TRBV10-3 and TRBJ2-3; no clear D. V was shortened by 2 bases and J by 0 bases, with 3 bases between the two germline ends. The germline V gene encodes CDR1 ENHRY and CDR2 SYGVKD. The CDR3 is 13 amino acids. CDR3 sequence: CAISERSTDTQYF. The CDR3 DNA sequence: TGTGCCATCAGTGAGCGCAGCACAGATACGCAGTATTTT.

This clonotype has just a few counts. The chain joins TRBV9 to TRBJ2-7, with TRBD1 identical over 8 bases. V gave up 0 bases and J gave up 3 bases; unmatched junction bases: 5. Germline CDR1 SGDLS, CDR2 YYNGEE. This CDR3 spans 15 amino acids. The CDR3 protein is CASSVETGAHYEQYF. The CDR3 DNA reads TGTGCCAGCAGCGTAGAGACAGGGGCGCACTACGAGCAGTACTTC.

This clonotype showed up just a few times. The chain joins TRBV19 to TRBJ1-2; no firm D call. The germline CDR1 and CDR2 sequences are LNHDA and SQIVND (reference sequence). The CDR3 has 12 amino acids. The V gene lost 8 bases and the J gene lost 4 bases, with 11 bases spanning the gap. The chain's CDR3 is CASARLGYGYTF. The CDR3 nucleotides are TGTGCCAGTGCCAGGCTCGGCTATGGCTACACCTTC.

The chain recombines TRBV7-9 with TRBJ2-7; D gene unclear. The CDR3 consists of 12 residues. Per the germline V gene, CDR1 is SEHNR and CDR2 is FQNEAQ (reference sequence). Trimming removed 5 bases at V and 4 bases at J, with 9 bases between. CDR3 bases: TGTGCCAGCAGCGAATCGGAGTACGAGCAGTACTTC. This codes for CASSESEYEQYF.

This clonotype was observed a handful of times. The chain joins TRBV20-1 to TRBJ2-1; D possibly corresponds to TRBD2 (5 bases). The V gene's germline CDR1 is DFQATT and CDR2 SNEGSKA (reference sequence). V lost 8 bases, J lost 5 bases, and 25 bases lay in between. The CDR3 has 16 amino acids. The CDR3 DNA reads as TGCAGTTCCGACCCGGCGGGCCCCACCCTTAACAATGAGCAGTTCTTC. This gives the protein CSSDPAGPTLNNEQFF.

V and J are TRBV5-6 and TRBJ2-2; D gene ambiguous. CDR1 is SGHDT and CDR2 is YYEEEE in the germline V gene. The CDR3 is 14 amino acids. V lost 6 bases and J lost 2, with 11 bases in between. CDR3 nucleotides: TGTGCCAGCAAAGAGAGAGCAAACACCGGGGAGCTGTTTTTT. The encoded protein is CASKERANTGELFF.

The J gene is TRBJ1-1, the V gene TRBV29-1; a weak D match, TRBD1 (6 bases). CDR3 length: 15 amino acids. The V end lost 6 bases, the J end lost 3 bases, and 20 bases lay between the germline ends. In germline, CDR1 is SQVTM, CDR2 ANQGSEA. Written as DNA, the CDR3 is TGCAGCGTCGAATCCTCAGACAGGCCCCACACTGAAGCTTTCTTT. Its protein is CSVESSDRPHTEAFF.

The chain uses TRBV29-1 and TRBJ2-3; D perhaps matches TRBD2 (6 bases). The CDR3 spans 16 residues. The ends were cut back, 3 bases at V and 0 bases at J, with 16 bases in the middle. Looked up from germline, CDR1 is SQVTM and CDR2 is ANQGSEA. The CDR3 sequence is CSVEGTSSGSTDTQYF. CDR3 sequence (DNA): TGCAGCGTTGAGGGGACTTCCTCGGGCAGCACAGATACGCAGTATTTT.

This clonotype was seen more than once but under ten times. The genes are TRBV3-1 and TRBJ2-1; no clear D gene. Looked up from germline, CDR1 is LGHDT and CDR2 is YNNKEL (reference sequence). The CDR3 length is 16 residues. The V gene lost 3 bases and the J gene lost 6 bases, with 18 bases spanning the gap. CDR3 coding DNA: TGTGCCAGCAGCCATAGAGGCGAAAAGGGCTTCAATGAGCAGTTCTTC. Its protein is CASSHRGEKGFNEQFF.

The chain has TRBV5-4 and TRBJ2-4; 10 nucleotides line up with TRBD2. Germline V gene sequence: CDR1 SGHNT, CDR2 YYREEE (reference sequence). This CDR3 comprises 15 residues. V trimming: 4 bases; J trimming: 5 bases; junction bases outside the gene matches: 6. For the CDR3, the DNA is TGTGCCAGCAGCCCTAGCGGGAGATTCCAAAACATTCAGTACTTC. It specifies CASSPSGRFQNIQYF.

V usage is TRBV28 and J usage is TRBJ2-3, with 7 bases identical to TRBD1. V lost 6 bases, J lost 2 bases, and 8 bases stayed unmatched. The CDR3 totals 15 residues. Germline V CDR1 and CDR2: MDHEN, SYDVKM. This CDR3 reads CASSSTGTVTDTQYF. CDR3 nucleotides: TGTGCCAGCAGCTCAACCGGGACAGTCACAGATACGCAGTATTTT.

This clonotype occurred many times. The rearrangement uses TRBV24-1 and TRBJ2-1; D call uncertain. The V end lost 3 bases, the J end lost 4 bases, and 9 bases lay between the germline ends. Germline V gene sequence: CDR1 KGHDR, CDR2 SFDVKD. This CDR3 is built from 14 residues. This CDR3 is CATSDVTLYNEQFF. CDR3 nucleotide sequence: TGTGCCACCAGTGATGTAACCCTATACAATGAGCAGTTCTTC.

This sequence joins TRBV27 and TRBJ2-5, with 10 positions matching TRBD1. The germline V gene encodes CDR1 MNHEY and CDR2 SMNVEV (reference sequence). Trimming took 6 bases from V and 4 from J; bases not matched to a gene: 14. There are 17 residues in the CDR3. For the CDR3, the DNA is TGTGCCAGCAGCCGTAGCCCCCCGGGACAGGGGAGAGAGACCCAGTACTTC. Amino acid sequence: CASSRSPPGQGRETQYF.

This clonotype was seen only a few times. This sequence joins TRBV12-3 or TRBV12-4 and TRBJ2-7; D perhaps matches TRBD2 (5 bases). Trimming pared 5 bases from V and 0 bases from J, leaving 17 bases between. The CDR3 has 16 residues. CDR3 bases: TGTGCCAGCAGTCTAAGCGGACTCCCGTTCTCCTACGAGCAGTACTTC. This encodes CASSLSGLPFSYEQYF.